This T cell receptor beta chain was observed in a study of spatial heterogeneity in lung cancer. In its sample, this clonotype was seen many times. Germline V CDR1 and CDR2: MNHNS, SASEGT. V lost 1 base and J 9 bases, leaving 10 bases between the germline ends. The CDR3 has 13 amino acids. The sample's time point: blood at routine non-recurrence follow-up after resection. A unique molecular identifier was attached to every TCR cDNA molecule. TCRdb re-called the 5' RACE reads through MiXCR, storing one row per CDR3 protein. The sample includes 17,000 or so distinct CDR3 sequences, 8% to 10% of them seen just once.

The sequencing here drew on PBMCs, taken at follow-up. V gene TRBV6-1 combines with J gene TRBJ2-4; TRBD2 is a possible D gene (6 bases). This sequence originates from a female donor with early-stage non-small cell lung cancer. In DNA, the CDR3 is TGTGCCAGCAGTGAAGTACTAGCTCTCATTCAGTACTTC. Residues: CASSEVLALIQYF.